A single T cell receptor (beta chain) is shown here with its context. Each patient relapsed following autologous stem cell transplantation, and prior brentuximab vedotin exposure differed. Libraries were prepared by immunoSEQ multiplex PCR; TCRdb keeps only in-frame clonotypes and omits some of them. The table lists 11,000 to 15,000 clones, under 80% of them singletons. This record comes from a study of PD-1 blockade in classical Hodgkin lymphoma. From germline, CDR1 is SGHNT and CDR2 YYREEE (reference sequence). V lost 3 bases to trimming and J lost 5 bases; unmatched junction nucleotides: 2. The CDR3 extends over 14 amino acids.

This chain links TRBV5-4 with TRBJ1-6; TRBD1 agrees at 7 bases. This TCR derives from a human donor with classical Hodgkin lymphoma. Material: peripheral blood mononuclear cells (PBMCs), obtained before the second cycle of nivolumab. In DNA form, the CDR3 reads TGTGCCAGCAGCTCGACAGGGAATAATTCACCCCTCCACTTT. As protein: CASSSTGNNSPLHF.